This entry is about one TCR beta chain. The sample is drawn from a study of blood T cell repertoires in COVID-19. As handled by the study authors: Reference gene primer amplification yielded estimated nucleated cell counts. The protocol was immunoSEQ multiplex PCR, while the TCRdb copy is restricted to in-frame clones and leaves out a portion. V, J and clone size reflect that table, while D and trimming were determined from the DNA. The sample comprises around 310,000 clones, nearly 90% of which are singletons, and almost 9.5% rests with the top ten. The sequence derives from a woman in her twenties or thirties who had recovered from COVID-19. Sequenced input: PBMCs or T cells enriched from blood (not recorded which).

The CDR3 sequence is CASSHPSRGRLNTGELFF. CDR3 coding DNA: TGCGCCAGCAGCCACCCCTCCAGGGGGCGATTGAACACCGGGGAGCTGTTTTTT. The rearrangement links TRBV4-1 to TRBJ2-2; 8 bases line up with TRBD1. J gave up 1 base and V 3 bases, and 10 bases lay outside the gene matches. This CDR3 has 18 residues. The germline CDR1 and CDR2 sequences are MGHRA and YSYEKL.